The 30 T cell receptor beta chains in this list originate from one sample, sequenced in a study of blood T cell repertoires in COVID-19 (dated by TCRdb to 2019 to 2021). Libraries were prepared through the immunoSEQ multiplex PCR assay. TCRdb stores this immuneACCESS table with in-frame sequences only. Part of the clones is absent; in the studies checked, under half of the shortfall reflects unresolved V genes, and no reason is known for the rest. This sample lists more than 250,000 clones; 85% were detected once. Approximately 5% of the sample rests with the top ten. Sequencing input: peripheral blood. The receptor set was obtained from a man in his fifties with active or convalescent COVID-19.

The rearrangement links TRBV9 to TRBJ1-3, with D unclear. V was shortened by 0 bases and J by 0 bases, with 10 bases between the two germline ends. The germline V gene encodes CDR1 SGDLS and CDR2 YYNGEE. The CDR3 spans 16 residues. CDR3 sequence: CASSVEVGSSGNTIYF. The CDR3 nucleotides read TGTGCCAGCAGCGTAGAGGTAGGGAGCTCTGGAAACACCATATATTTT.

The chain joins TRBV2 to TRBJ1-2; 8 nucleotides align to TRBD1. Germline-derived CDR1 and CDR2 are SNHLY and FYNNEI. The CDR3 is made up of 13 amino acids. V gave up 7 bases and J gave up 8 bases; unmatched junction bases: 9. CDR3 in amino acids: CASKDRADGGYTF. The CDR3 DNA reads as TGTGCCAGCAAGGACAGGGCAGACGGGGGCTACACCTTC.

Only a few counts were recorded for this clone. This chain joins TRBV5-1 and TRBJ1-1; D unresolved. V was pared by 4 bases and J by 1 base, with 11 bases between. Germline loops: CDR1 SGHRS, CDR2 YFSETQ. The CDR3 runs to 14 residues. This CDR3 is CASSLTYRNTEAFF. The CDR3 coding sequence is TGCGCCAGCAGCCTAACCTACAGGAACACTGAAGCTTTCTTT.

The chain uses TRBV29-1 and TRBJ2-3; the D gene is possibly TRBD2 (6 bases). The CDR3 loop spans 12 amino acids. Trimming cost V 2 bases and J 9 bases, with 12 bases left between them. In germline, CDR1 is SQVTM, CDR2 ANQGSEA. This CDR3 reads CSVELREQTQYF. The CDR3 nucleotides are TGCAGCGTTGAATTGCGGGAACAAACGCAGTATTTT.

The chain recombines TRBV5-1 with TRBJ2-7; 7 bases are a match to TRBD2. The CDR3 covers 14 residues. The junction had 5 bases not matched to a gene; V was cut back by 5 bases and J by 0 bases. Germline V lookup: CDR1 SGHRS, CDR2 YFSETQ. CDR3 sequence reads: CASRRGGTSYEQYF. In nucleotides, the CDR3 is TGCGCCAGCAGGCGGGGAGGGACCTCCTACGAGCAGTACTTC.

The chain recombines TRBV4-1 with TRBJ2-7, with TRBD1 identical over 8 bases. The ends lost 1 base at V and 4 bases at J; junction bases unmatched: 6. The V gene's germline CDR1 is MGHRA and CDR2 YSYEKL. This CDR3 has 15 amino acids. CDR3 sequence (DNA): TGCGCCAGCAGCCAAGCTCCGGACAGGGAGTACGAGCAGTACTTC. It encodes CASSQAPDREYEQYF.

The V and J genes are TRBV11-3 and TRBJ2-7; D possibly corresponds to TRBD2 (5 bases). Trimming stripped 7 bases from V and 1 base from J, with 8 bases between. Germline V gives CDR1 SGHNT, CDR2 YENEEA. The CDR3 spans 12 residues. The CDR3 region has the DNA TGTGCCAGCACTAAGCGGTCCTACGAGCAGTACTTC. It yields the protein CASTKRSYEQYF.

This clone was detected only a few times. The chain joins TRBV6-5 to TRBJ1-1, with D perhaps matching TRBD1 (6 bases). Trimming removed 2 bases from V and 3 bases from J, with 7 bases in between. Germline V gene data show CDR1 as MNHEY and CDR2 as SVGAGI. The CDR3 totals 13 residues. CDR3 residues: CASSYRGYTEAFF. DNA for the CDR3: TGTGCCAGCAGTTACAGGGGGTACACTGAAGCTTTCTTT.

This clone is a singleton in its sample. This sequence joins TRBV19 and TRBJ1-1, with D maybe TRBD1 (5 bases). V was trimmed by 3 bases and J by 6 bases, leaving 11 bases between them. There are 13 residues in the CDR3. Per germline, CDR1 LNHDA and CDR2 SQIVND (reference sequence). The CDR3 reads CASSMLRGAEAFF. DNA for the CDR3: TGTGCCAGTAGTATGTTACGGGGGGCTGAAGCTTTCTTT.

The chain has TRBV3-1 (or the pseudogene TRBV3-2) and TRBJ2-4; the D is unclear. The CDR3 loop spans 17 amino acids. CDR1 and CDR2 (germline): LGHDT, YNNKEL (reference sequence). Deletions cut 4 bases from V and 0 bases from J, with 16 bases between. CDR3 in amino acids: CASSPRESLLAKNIQYF. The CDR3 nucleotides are TGTGCCAGCAGCCCCCGAGAAAGCCTGCTAGCCAAAAACATTCAGTACTTC.

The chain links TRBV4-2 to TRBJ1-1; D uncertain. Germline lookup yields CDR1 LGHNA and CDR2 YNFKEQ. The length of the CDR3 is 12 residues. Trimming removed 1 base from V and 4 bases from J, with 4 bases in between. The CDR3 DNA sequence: TGTGCCAGCAGCCAAGTCGGCACTGAAGCTTTCTTT. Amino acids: CASSQVGTEAFF.

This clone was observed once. The CDR3 loop reads CASSHPPPTGVNTEAFF. Written as DNA, the CDR3 is TGTGCCAGCAGCCATCCCCCCCCCACAGGGGTGAACACTGAAGCTTTCTTT. This chain uses TRBV4-2 with TRBJ1-1; TRBD1 agrees at 7 bases. The CDR3 has 17 amino acids. From germline, CDR1 is LGHNA and CDR2 YNFKEQ. J lost 0 bases, V lost 3 bases, and 10 bases had no gene match.

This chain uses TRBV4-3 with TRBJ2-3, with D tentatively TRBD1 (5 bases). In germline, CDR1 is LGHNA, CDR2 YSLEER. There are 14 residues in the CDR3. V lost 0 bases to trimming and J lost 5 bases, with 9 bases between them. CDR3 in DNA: TGCGCCAGCAGCCAAGAAGGGGTGGTAGATACGCAGTATTTT. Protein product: CASSQEGVVDTQYF.

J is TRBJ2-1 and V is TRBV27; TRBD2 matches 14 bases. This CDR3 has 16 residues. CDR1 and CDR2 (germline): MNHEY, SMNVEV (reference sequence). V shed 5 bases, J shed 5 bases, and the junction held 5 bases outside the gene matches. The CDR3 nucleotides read TGTGCCAGCAGTAGGGGGACTAGCGGGGGACACAATGAGCAGTTCTTC. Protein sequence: CASSRGTSGGHNEQFF.

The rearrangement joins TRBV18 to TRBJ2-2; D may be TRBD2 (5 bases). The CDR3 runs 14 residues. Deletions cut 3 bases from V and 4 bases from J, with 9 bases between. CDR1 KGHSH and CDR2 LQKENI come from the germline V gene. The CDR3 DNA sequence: TGTGCCAGCTCACCCCCGGGGTCCACCGGGGAGCTGTTTTTT. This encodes CASSPPGSTGELFF.

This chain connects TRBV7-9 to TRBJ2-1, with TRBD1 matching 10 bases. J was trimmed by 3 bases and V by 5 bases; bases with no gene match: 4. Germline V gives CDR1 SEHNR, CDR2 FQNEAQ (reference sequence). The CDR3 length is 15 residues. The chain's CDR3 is CASSRGQGFYNEQFF. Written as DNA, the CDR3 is TGTGCCAGCAGCCGGGGACAGGGGTTCTACAATGAGCAGTTCTTC.

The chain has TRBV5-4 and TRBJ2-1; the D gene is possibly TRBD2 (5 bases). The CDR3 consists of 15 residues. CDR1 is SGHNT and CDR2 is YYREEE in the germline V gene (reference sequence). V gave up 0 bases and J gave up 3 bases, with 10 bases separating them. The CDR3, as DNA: TGTGCCAGCAGCTTGGGGCTAGCCGGCTACAATGAGCAGTTCTTC. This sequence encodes CASSLGLAGYNEQFF. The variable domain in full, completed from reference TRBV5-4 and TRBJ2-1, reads ETGVTQSPTHLIKTRGQQVTLRCSSQSGHNTVSWYQQALGQGPQFIFQYYREEENGRGNFPPRFSGLQFPNYSSELNVNALELDDSALYLCASSLGLAGYNEQFFGPGTRLTVL.

CDR3 sequence: CASSIAGTRTYNEQFF. The CDR3 bases are TGTGCCAGTAGTATAGCCGGGACTAGGACATACAATGAGCAGTTCTTC. This chain links TRBV19 with TRBJ2-1; 8 positions match TRBD2. The ends lost 1 base at V and 4 bases at J; junction bases unmatched: 6. The CDR3 is 16 amino acids. CDR1 LNHDA and CDR2 SQIVND come from the germline V gene (reference sequence). The full variable domain, in which reference TRBV19 and TRBJ2-1 provide the parts outside the CDR3, is DGGITQSPKYLFRKEGQNVTLSCEQNLNHDAMYWYRQDPGQGLRLIYYSQIVNDFQKGDIAEGYSVSREKKESFPLTVTSAQKNPTAFYLCASSIAGTRTYNEQFFGPGTRLTVL.

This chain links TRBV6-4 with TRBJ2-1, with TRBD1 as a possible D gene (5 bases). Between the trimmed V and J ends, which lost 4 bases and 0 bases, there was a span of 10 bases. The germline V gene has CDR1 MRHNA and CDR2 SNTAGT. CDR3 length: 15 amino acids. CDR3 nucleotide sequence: TGTGCCAGCAGTGCCGCGACAGACTCCTACAATGAGCAGTTCTTC. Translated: CASSAATDSYNEQFF.

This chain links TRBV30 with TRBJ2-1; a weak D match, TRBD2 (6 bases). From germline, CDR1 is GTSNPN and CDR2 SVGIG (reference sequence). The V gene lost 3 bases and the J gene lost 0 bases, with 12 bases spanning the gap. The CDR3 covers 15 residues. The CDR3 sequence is CAWRGDSSSYNEQFF. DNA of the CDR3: TGTGCCTGGAGGGGGGACTCCAGCTCCTACAATGAGCAGTTCTTC.

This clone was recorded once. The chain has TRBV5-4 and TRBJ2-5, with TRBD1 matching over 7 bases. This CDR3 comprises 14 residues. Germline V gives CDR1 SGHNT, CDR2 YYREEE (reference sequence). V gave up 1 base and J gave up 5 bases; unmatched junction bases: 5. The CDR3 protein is CASSLQGVRETQYF. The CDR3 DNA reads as TGTGCCAGCAGCTTGCAGGGGGTGAGGGAGACCCAGTACTTC.

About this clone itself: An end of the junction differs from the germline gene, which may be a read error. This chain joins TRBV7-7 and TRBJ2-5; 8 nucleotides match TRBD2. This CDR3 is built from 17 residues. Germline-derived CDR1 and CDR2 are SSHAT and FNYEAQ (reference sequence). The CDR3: CASSRLRSGGGQETQYF. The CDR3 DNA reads TGTGCTAGCAGCCGCCTGAGGAGCGGGGGCGGACAAGAGACCCAGTACTTC.

Here the CDR3 DNA reads TGTGCCAGCACGGGACTAGCGGGAGGTACAGATACGCAGTATTTT. Its translation is CASTGLAGGTDTQYF. This sequence joins TRBV2 and TRBJ2-3; TRBD2 agrees at 15 bases. Germline assignment: CDR1 SNHLY and CDR2 FYNNEI. Trimming at V came to 7 bases and at J to 3 bases, leaving 2 bases not matched to a gene. This CDR3 region has 15 residues.

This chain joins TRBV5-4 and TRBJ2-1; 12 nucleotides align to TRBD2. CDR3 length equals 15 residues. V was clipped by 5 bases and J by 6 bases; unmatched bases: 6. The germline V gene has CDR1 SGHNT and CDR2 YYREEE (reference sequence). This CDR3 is CASSSGTSGFNEQFF. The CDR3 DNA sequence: TGTGCCAGCAGTTCCGGGACTAGCGGGTTCAATGAGCAGTTCTTC.

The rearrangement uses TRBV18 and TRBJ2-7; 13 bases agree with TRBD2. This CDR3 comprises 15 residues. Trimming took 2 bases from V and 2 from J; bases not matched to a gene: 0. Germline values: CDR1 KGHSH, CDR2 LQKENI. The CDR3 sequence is CASSPGTSGTYEQYF. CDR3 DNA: TGTGCCAGCTCACCAGGGACTAGCGGGACCTACGAGCAGTACTTC.

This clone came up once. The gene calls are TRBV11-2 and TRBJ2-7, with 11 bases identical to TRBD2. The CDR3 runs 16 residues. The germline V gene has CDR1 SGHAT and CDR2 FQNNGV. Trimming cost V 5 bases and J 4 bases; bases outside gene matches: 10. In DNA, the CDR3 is TGTGCCAGCAGCCCCGCCTGGGCTAGCGGGAGGTACGAGCAGTACTTC. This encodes CASSPAWASGRYEQYF.

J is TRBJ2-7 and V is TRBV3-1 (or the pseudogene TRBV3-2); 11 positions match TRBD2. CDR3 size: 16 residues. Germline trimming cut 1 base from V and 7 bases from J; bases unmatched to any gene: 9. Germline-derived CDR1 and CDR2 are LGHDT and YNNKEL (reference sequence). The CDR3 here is CASSQGLAGGSWEQYF. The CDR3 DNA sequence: TGTGCCAGCAGCCAAGGCCTAGCGGGGGGTTCGTGGGAGCAGTACTTC.

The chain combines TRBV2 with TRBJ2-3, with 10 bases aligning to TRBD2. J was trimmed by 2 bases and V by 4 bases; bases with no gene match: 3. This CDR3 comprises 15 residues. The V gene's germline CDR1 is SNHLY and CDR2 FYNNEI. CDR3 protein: CASSGTSGYTDTQYF. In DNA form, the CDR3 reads TGTGCCAGCAGTGGGACTAGCGGCTACACAGATACGCAGTATTTT.

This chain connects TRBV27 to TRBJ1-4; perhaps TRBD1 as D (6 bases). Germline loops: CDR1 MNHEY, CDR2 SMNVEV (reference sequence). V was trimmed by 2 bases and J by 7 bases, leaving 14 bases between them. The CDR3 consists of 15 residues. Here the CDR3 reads CASSLNGGGGEKLFF. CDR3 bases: TGTGCCAGCAGTTTAAATGGGGGCGGAGGTGAAAAACTGTTTTTT.

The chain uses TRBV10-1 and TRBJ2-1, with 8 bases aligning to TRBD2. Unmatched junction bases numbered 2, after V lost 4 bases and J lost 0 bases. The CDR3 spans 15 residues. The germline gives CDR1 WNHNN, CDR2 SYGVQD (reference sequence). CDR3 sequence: CASSGAGVSYNEQFF. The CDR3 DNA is TGCGCCAGCAGTGGAGCGGGAGTCTCCTACAATGAGCAGTTCTTC.